A selection of T cell receptor beta chains follows, all from one sample in a study of blood T cell repertoires in COVID-19. Clones were sequenced by immunoSEQ multiplex PCR, and TCRdb holds only the in-frame ones, with some missing. The top ten hold about 15% of the sample, which has under 150,000 clones, approximately 84% seen once. Material: peripheral blood. These receptors came from a woman aged 80 or older with acute or convalescent COVID-19. Each CDR3 is given with its conserved first and last residue. The order of the fields is CDR3 protein, CDR3 DNA, J gene, D gene, V gene, clone size. A D gene is named only where the DNA matches it firmly. The size entry is marked missing in some rows and otherwise reads once, few, many or a size class.

CDR3aa: CASSRWPGQGGNQPQHF; CDR3nt: TGTGCCAGCAGCCGATGGCCGGGACAGGGTGGGAACCAGCCCCAGCATTTT; j_gene: TRBJ1-5; d_gene: TRBD1; v_gene: TRBV6-6; abundance: -
CDR3aa: CASSPIGGGNQPQHF; CDR3nt: TGTGCCAGTAGTCCTATCGGAGGAGGCAATCAGCCCCAGCATTTT; j_gene: TRBJ1-5; d_gene: -; v_gene: TRBV19; abundance: -
CDR3aa: CASSRGLGLAGVYQETQYF; CDR3nt: TGTGCCAGCAGCCGTGGGTTGGGACTAGCGGGAGTGTACCAAGAGACCCAGTACTTC; j_gene: TRBJ2-5; d_gene: TRBD2; v_gene: TRBV5-8; abundance: -
CDR3aa: CASSLVYRAGASSPLHF; CDR3nt: TGTGCCAGCAGCTTAGTGTATAGGGCAGGGGCTAGTTCACCCCTCCACTTT; j_gene: TRBJ1-6; d_gene: -; v_gene: TRBV7-2; abundance: once
CDR3aa: CASSLAGTGGNSPLHF; CDR3nt: TGTGCCAGCAGCTTAGCCGGGACAGGGGGTAATTCACCCCTCCACTTT; j_gene: TRBJ1-6; d_gene: TRBD1; v_gene: TRBV7-2; abundance: -
CDR3aa: CASSLGGTGANVLTF; CDR3nt: TGCGCCAGCAGCTTAGGCGGGACTGGGGCCAACGTCCTGACTTTC; j_gene: TRBJ2-6; d_gene: -; v_gene: TRBV5-1; abundance: once
CDR3aa: CASSYSDRGAGKLFF; CDR3nt: TGTGCCAGCAGTTACTCGGACAGGGGGGCAGGAAAACTGTTTTTT; j_gene: TRBJ1-4; d_gene: TRBD1; v_gene: TRBV6-5; abundance: -
CDR3aa: CASSSQSSSGNTIYF; CDR3nt: TGCGCCAGCAGCTCACAGAGCTCCTCTGGAAACACCATATATTTT; j_gene: TRBJ1-3; d_gene: -; v_gene: TRBV5-1; abundance: -
CDR3aa: CASSVAGGRSYNEQFF; CDR3nt: TGTGCCAGCAGCGTAGCAGGGGGCCGCTCCTACAATGAGCAGTTCTTC; j_gene: TRBJ2-1; d_gene: TRBD1; v_gene: TRBV9; abundance: -
CDR3aa: CASSIIGGRAGNEQFF; CDR3nt: TGTGCCAGTAGTATAATCGGCGGGAGGGCCGGGAATGAGCAGTTCTTC; j_gene: TRBJ2-1; d_gene: TRBD2; v_gene: TRBV19; abundance: -
CDR3aa: CAWEPLAGVGEQYF; CDR3nt: TGTGCCTGGGAACCTCTAGCGGGGGTTGGCGAGCAGTACTTC; j_gene: TRBJ2-7; d_gene: TRBD2; v_gene: TRBV30; abundance: once
CDR3aa: CATSRDLNRGGKLFF; CDR3nt: TGTGCCACCAGCAGAGATCTAAACAGGGGGGGAAAACTGTTTTTT; j_gene: TRBJ1-4; d_gene: TRBD1; v_gene: TRBV15; abundance: -
CDR3aa: CAWRPDAGFNEQYF; CDR3nt: TGTGCCTGGAGGCCGGACGCGGGTTTTAACGAGCAGTACTTC; j_gene: TRBJ2-7; d_gene: -; v_gene: TRBV30; abundance: -
CDR3aa: CASNFQGSPSYEQYF; CDR3nt: TGTGCCAGCAACTTTCAGGGGTCCCCTTCCTACGAGCAGTACTTC; j_gene: TRBJ2-7; d_gene: -; v_gene: TRBV2; abundance: -
CDR3aa: CASSEYGQGYEQYF; CDR3nt: TGTGCCAGCAGTGAATACGGACAGGGCTACGAGCAGTACTTC; j_gene: TRBJ2-7; d_gene: TRBD1; v_gene: TRBV6-1; abundance: -
CDR3aa: CASSLDGGGVAFF; CDR3nt: TGTGCCAGCAGCTTAGATGGAGGGGGCGTAGCTTTCTTT; j_gene: TRBJ1-1; d_gene: TRBD1; v_gene: TRBV11-3; abundance: -
CDR3aa: CARALSGVGNTEAFF; CDR3nt: TGTGCCAGAGCACTTTCAGGGGTTGGTAACACTGAAGCTTTCTTT; j_gene: TRBJ1-1; d_gene: -; v_gene: TRBV5-3; abundance: once
CDR3aa: CASSQEGLNNQPQHF; CDR3nt: TGCGCCAGCAGCCAAGAGGGGCTGAACAATCAGCCCCAGCATTTT; j_gene: TRBJ1-5; d_gene: -; v_gene: TRBV4-1; abundance: -
CDR3aa: CASSLPGGASLF; CDR3nt: TGTGCCAGCAGCTTACCCGGGGGGGCCTCCCTCTTC; j_gene: TRBJ2-1; d_gene: TRBD2; v_gene: TRBV11-2; abundance: -
CDR3aa: CASSLAGTYNEQFF; CDR3nt: TGCGCCAGCAGCCTAGCGGGGACCTACAATGAGCAGTTCTTC; j_gene: TRBJ2-1; d_gene: TRBD2; v_gene: TRBV10-1; abundance: -
CDR3aa: CASSANNYEQYF; CDR3nt: TGTGCCAGCAGCGCGAATAACTACGAGCAGTACTTC; j_gene: TRBJ2-7; d_gene: -; v_gene: TRBV5-8; abundance: -
CDR3aa: CASSDLPRTGGYEQYF; CDR3nt: TGTGCCAGCAGTGACTTGCCTCGGACAGGGGGCTACGAGCAGTACTTC; j_gene: TRBJ2-7; d_gene: TRBD1; v_gene: TRBV2; abundance: -